A selection of T cell receptor beta chains follows, all from one sample in a study of blood T cell repertoires in COVID-19. Generated by immunoSEQ multiplex PCR, the TCRdb table keeps only in-frame clones and is missing some. Altogether 150,000 to 200,000 clones are present, roughly 90% being singletons, with the ten largest covering 1.2%. The specimen sequenced was PBMCs or T cells enriched from blood (not recorded which). Receptors originate from a human donor with acute COVID-19. The donor label of this sample is uncertain. Each CDR3 is given with its conserved first and last residue. Each record gives: V gene, CDR3 protein.

TRBV18 | CARLDRVKDTQYF
TRBV18 | CASSLARRGVGGETQYF
TRBV30 | CAWIPARGGDTQYF
TRBV7-9 | CASSPRQSYGYTF
TRBV10-3 | CAIRETGWDTEAFF
TRBV5-1 | CASSLGRGTGISGANVLTF
TRBV5-6 | CASSSPSGTTQETQYF
TRBV5-1 | CASSLGGQWTDTQYF
TRBV14 | CASSGLRGGRSSNTQYF
TRBV6-5 | CASGRGDKVYF
TRBV2 | CASSGEGAEQYF
TRBV7-8 | CASSLMAGENTEAFF
TRBV5-1 | CASRRETGTGNNEQFF
TRBV4-3 | CASKGAGTEAFF
TRBV7-6 | CASSLVGRGSGNTIYF
TRBV2 | CASLGSSHEQYF
TRBV7-9 | CASSLGQVNTEAFF
TRBV27 | CASSSTGRSYNEQFF
TRBV5-1 | CASSYGTTTNEKLFF
TRBV5-5 | CASSLDRTMGTGELFF
TRBV30 | CARSRDVSEAFF
TRBV15 | CATSRRHGRGGYEQYF
TRBV4-3 | CASSQDPSSAFKQYF
TRBV2 | CASPLAAGETQYF
TRBV27 | CASSFSGANSPLHF
TRBV6-5 | CASSYGLATYEQYF
TRBV9 | CASSVGNSGGDTQYF
TRBV11-3 | CASSLAGISYEQYF
TRBV10-3 | CAISVGYRDRGRNDGELFF
TRBV5-1 | CASSSPGQNYGYTF
TRBV7-9 | CASRERGLTGNTIYF
TRBV5-1 | CASSLGTSHRYEQYF
TRBV10-3 | CAIRTGGAKYF
TRBV4-3 | CASSQEGGTGELFF
TRBV9 | CASSVSLAGGNTQYF
TRBV4-3 | CASSQDLVIPTGTEAFF
TRBV4-2 | CASSQGGTGTSNQPQHF
TRBV10-3 | CAISGRGTDYGYTF
TRBV12-5 | CASGLVLDRGDTIYF
TRBV9 | CASSYPNTDTQYF
TRBV6-1 | CASSEYAGGKSQPQHF
TRBV6-2/TRBV6-3 | CASSYSDRLGGNTEAFF
TRBV7-9 | CASRRTGTGGISGTEAFF
TRBV5-1 | CASIRAPGGDTEAFF
TRBV20-1 | CRAEARGAFF
TRBV19 | CASSPVVGAGNIQYF
TRBV5-1 | CASSSRGGSYNEQFF
TRBV6-5 | CASSYWAGESRSGQYF